This passage covers 3 T cell receptor beta chains from one sample sequenced in a study of T cell clonotyping in hematopoietic cell transplantation. TCRdb's copy holds only in-frame clones and misses some; the assay was immunoSEQ multiplex PCR. Among more than 12,000 clones, 90% to 95% were seen once, and the ten largest hold 4% to 5%. The material was PBMCs, obtained 30 days after allogeneic stem cell transplant. These receptors all stem from a male patient between 60 and 69 years old who had an allogeneic stem cell transplant from an unrelated donor, so the T cells may come from the graft donor. Some clones in this sample may be carry-over from other donors' samples.

The chain is built from TRBV29-1 and TRBJ1-1, with a possible D match to TRBD1 (6 bases). Trimming removed 4 bases at V and 2 bases at J, with 17 bases between. The CDR3 covers 15 residues. Germline V CDR1 and CDR2: SQVTM, ANQGSEA. This CDR3 is CSVGGAGGLNTEAFF. The CDR3 region has the DNA TGCAGCGTTGGGGGTGCGGGGGGCCTAAACACTGAAGCTTTCTTT.

The CDR3 nucleotides are TGTGCCAGCAGTTTAGCGGGGGGGCTCTACCAGTACTTC. Translated, it gives CASSLAGGLYQYF. V gene TRBV27 combines with J gene TRBJ2-5; 9 bases align to TRBD2. V lost 2 bases and J lost 10; bases outside the gene matches: 5. CDR1 MNHEY and CDR2 SMNVEV come from the germline V gene (reference sequence). The CDR3 consists of 13 residues.

The chain employs TRBV28 and TRBJ1-2; the match to TRBD1 covers 8 bases. Germline lookup yields CDR1 MDHEN and CDR2 SYDVKM. The CDR3 has 16 residues. V lost 6 bases, J lost 0 bases, and 9 bases stayed unmatched. The CDR3 loop is CASRRTGTSANYGYTF. CDR3 sequence (DNA): TGTGCCAGCAGAAGGACAGGGACTTCCGCTAACTATGGCTACACCTTC.